This T cell receptor (beta chain) comes out of a study of T cells in Graves' hyperthyroidism and ophthalmopathy. Study results and caveats: In the analysis, a 13 V-J model separated ophthalmopathy from stable hyperthyroidism.

Orbital computed tomography, thyroid ultrasound, serum thyroxine and TRAb, and clinical symptoms together informed the diagnoses. What was amplified from RNA transcripts were TCR beta CDR3 regions. Researchers ran a first-round RT-PCR on the TCR CDR3 using the HTBI primer set. TCRdb used MiXCR to reprocess the multiplex PCR reads, holding one entry per CDR3 protein. The sample shows fewer than 250,000 distinct CDR3 sequences, around 17% of them seen only once. About this clonotype itself: Its target is unknown. This may come from a read error, since a much larger clone is one base off.

CDR1 and CDR2 from the germline V gene are MNHNY and SVGAGI (reference sequence). There are 15 residues in the CDR3. This sequence joins TRBV6-6 and TRBJ1-2, with a tentative D call TRBD1 (6 bases). This TCR came from a woman aged 18-35 years with Graves' ophthalmopathy. Source material: blood. The CDR3 reads CVSSYSGGLTYGYTF. Written as DNA, the CDR3 is TGTGTCAGCAGTTACTCGGGGGGGCTTACCTATGGCTACACCTTC.